The present T cell receptor (beta chain) was sequenced within a study of shared clonotypes between healthy human individuals. The study's findings and limits: With four donors compared, roughly 4.9% of naive CD4 clonotypes were shared.

This table comes from immunoSEQ multiplex PCR, and its TCRdb copy is limited to in-frame clones, with some not included. The sample consists of 2 million to 2.5 million clones, approximately 96% of them appearing once. As to this clone: Its antigen remains unknown. Just one base apart from a much larger clone, this may be a read error.

This receptor was obtained from a young man in good health. The sequencing sample was made of naive CD4+ T cells sorted from blood. Stated subset: CD45RA+ positively selected.

Written as DNA, the CDR3 is TGTGCCAGCAGTTACTCGGGGGCCAACGTCCTGACTTTC. It yields the protein CASSYSGANVLTF. The V call is TRBV25-1, the J call TRBJ2-6, with D uncertain. Between the trimmed V and J ends, which lost 5 bases and 4 bases, there was a span of 6 bases. The CDR3 loop spans 13 amino acids. Germline CDR1 and CDR2: MGHDK and SYGVNS.